This T cell receptor (beta chain) was obtained from a study of T cell repertoires in cytomegalovirus infection. This CDR3 is 14 amino acids long. Deletions cut 2 bases from V and 0 bases from J, with 7 bases between. Germline V CDR1 and CDR2: MGHRA, YSYEKL. This clonotype was seen only a few times. The antigen is not known. One entry per CDR3 protein, called by TCRdb with MiXCR from the reads. This sample has more than 250,000 distinct CDR3 sequences, with 20% to 30% found just once. The V and J genes are TRBV4-1 and TRBJ1-1; D unclear. The sequencing here drew on cultured PBMCs, taken from culture after CMV antigen stimulation. This clonotype was sampled from a human donor in good health (CMV status not recorded). Some clones in this sample may be carry-over from other donors' samples. The CDR3 DNA sequence: TGCGCCAGCAGCCAACCAAAGATGAACACTGAAGCTTTCTTT. This codes for CASSQPKMNTEAFF.